These 17 T cell receptor beta chains share one sample of origin, sequenced in a study of vaccination effects on CD4 cells after COVID-19. These TCRs' antigens remain unknown. Produced via immunoSEQ multiplex PCR; TCRdb's table is partial and in-frame only. The sample holds roughly 56,000 clones, around 73% seen once. Antigen-specific CD4+ T cells expanded by the ViraFEST assay with viral peptide pools were then sequenced. Isolating CD4+ T cells followed more than 9 days of culture. The cohort was immunized with two doses of either the BNT162b2 or mRNA-1273 vaccine. The sample here was CD4+ T cells from PBMCs cultured with HCoV-229E spike peptides, taken after COVID-19 vaccination. All receptors derive from a human donor who received a COVID-19 vaccine.

This clone came up a few times. This rearrangement joins TRBV19 to TRBJ1-6; unclear D gene. Per germline, CDR1 LNHDA and CDR2 SQIVND (reference sequence). CDR3 size: 15 residues. V was pared by 6 bases and J by 11 bases, with 20 bases between. The CDR3 DNA follows: TGTGCCAGTAGCCCTTTAGTAGGGATGTCGGCACCCCTCCACTTT. It codes for CASSPLVGMSAPLHF.

CDR3 nucleotide sequence: TGTGCCAGCAGTGCCCGAGGGAACACTGAAGCTTTCTTT. This codes for CASSARGNTEAFF. V usage is TRBV27 and J usage is TRBJ1-1; no firm D call. Trimming shortened V by 5 bases and J by 1 base, and 8 bases separated the two germline ends. Germline lookup yields CDR1 MNHEY and CDR2 SMNVEV (reference sequence). The CDR3 has 13 residues.

The chain recombines TRBV10-3 with TRBJ2-7, with TRBD2 as a possible D gene (6 bases). The CDR3 runs 13 residues. CDR1 is ENHRY, CDR2 SYGVKD, per germline. The V gene lost 0 bases and the J gene lost 7 bases, with 10 bases spanning the gap. The CDR3 sequence is CAISESGGSEQYV. CDR3 in DNA: TGTGCCATCAGTGAGTCGGGAGGTTCGGAGCAGTACGTC.

The V call is TRBV4-1, the J call TRBJ2-5; D perhaps matches TRBD1 (5 bases). The CDR3 is made up of 14 amino acids. Germline V gene data show CDR1 as MGHRA and CDR2 as YSYEKL. V shed 1 base and J shed 0 bases, with 6 bases lying between them. The CDR3, as DNA: TGCGCCAGCAGCCAAGGACAGAACCAAGAGACCCAGTACTTC. It codes for CASSQGQNQETQYF.

J is TRBJ1-4 and V is TRBV21-1. TRBV21-1 is reported as a pseudogene. The length of the CDR3 is 17 residues. CDR3 residues: CASSKQGTIATNEKLFF. CDR3 sequence (DNA): TGTGCCAGCAGCAAGCAGGGGACTATTGCAACTAATGAAAAACTGTTTTTT.

This rearrangement joins TRBV2 to TRBJ2-5; the match to TRBD2 covers 7 bases. The CDR3 is made up of 15 amino acids. Germline trimming cut 1 base from V and 7 bases from J; bases unmatched to any gene: 9. CDR1 is SNHLY and CDR2 is FYNNEI in the germline V gene. CDR3 residues: CASSEEASGVGTQYF. The CDR3, as DNA: TGTGCCAGCAGTGAAGAGGCGAGCGGGGTGGGGACCCAGTACTTC.

The V gene is TRBV5-1, the J gene TRBJ2-3; weak D call: TRBD2 (6 bases). Germline-derived CDR1 and CDR2 are SGHRS and YFSETQ. The CDR3 contains 15 residues. Trimming took off 0 bases at V and 1 base at J, with 9 bases between the two ends. The CDR3 sequence: CASSLGGGGTDTQYF. The CDR3 region has the DNA TGCGCCAGCAGCTTGGGGGGCGGGGGCACAGATACGCAGTATTTT.

This chain connects TRBV29-1 to TRBJ2-1, with D maybe TRBD2 (5 bases). Germline CDR1 SQVTM, CDR2 ANQGSEA. V was pared by 7 bases and J by 4 bases, with 14 bases between. The CDR3 has 13 amino acids. CDR3 sequence (DNA): TGCAGCGGGAACCGGGATATTTACAATGAGCAGTTCTTC. Translating it yields CSGNRDIYNEQFF.

In its sample, this clone was seen a few times. This chain joins TRBV7-3 and TRBJ1-1, with 9 bases aligning to TRBD1. CDR1 and CDR2 from the germline V gene are SGHTA and FQGTGA. CDR3 size: 14 residues. V shed 4 bases and J 7 bases; nucleotides not matched to a gene: 7. The CDR3 region is CASSSSGQGNEAFF. CDR3 DNA: TGTGCCAGCAGCTCGAGCGGACAGGGGAATGAAGCTTTCTTT.

V gene TRBV21-1 combines with J gene TRBJ2-3; no DNA check was done on the table's D call, TRBD1. TRBV21-1 constitutes a pseudogene. The CDR3 loop spans 14 amino acids. This CDR3 is CASSKAIRGDTQYF. The CDR3, as DNA: TGTGCCAGCAGCAAAGCGATTAGGGGTGATACGCAGTATTTT.

This sequence joins TRBV9 and TRBJ2-2; no clear D. CDR3 length: 16 amino acids. The germline V gene has CDR1 SGDLS and CDR2 YYNGEE. V dropped 0 bases and J dropped 0 bases, with 9 bases sitting between them. The CDR3 coding sequence is TGTGCCAGCAGCGTAGGGGGAAGGGCGAACACCGGGGAGCTGTTTTTT. Amino acids: CASSVGGRANTGELFF.

V usage is TRBV30 and J usage is TRBJ2-1; D ambiguous. Looked up from germline, CDR1 is GTSNPN and CDR2 is SVGIG (reference sequence). The CDR3 consists of 11 residues. Trimming removed 1 base from V and 8 bases from J, with 6 bases in between. CDR3 loop: CAWSATYEQFF. The CDR3 coding sequence is TGTGCCTGGAGTGCCACCTATGAGCAGTTCTTC.

The chain combines TRBV4-3 with TRBJ2-2; 9 nucleotides align to TRBD1. CDR1 and CDR2 (germline): LGHNA, YSLEER. Trimming removed 5 bases from V and 0 bases from J; junction bases left unmatched: 7. The CDR3 is 17 residues long. As DNA, the CDR3 is TGCGCCAGCAGCTGGGACAGGGCCAAGTCGAACACCGGGGAGCTGTTTTTT. Amino acid sequence: CASSWDRAKSNTGELFF.

The chain carries TRBV18 and TRBJ2-1; D is unresolved. Germline CDR1 is KGHSH and CDR2 is LQKENI. The CDR3 totals 15 residues. Trimming shortened V by 0 bases and J by 2 bases, and 8 bases separated the two germline ends. The CDR3 DNA reads TGTGCCAGCTCACCACCTAACGCCCCCTACAATGAGCAGTTCTTC. Protein: CASSPPNAPYNEQFF.

The chain carries TRBV12-3 or TRBV12-4 and TRBJ2-3; D is ambiguous. The length of the CDR3 is 12 residues. Trimming took 2 bases from V and 3 from J, leaving 3 bases between them. The CDR3 nucleotides are TGTGCCAGCAGTTTACTTACAGATACGCAGTATTTT. This encodes CASSLLTDTQYF.

This clone turned up a few times. The gene calls are TRBV6-5 and TRBJ2-5, with a weak D call TRBD2 (5 bases). The CDR3 spans 13 residues. V shed 7 bases and J shed 2 bases, with 11 bases lying between them. Germline V gene lookup returns CDR1 MNHEY and CDR2 SVGAGI. CDR3 sequence (DNA): TGTGCCAGCACCGGACGGACTCAAGAGACCCAGTACTTC. It codes for CASTGRTQETQYF.

This chain uses TRBV7-2 with TRBJ2-5, with 9 bases lining up with TRBD2. V shed 2 bases and J 5 bases; nucleotides not matched to a gene: 6. This CDR3 is 15 amino acids long. Germline lookup yields CDR1 SGHTA and CDR2 FQGNSA. DNA for the CDR3: TGTGCCAGCAGCTTACAGCGGGAGGTTCGTGAGACCCAGTACTTC. It yields the protein CASSLQREVRETQYF.